The T cell receptor beta chain under discussion was sequenced for a study of regulatory T cells in long-lasting Graves disease. Sample time point: persistent/refractory GD, antithyroid drugs over 5 years with positive TRAb. PBMC-derived RNA was used for the TCR library. CDR3-region Arm-PCR and iRepertoire HTBI primers produced the TCR beta libraries. TCRdb reprocessed the multiplex PCR reads via MiXCR and lists one record per CDR3 protein. This sample has 450,000 or so distinct CDR3 sequences, with less than 25% found just once. In this sample, this clonotype turned up a few times. Trimming shortened V by 4 bases and J by 2 bases, and 9 bases separated the two germline ends. Germline CDR1 MNHEY, CDR2 SVGEGT. The CDR3 is 13 residues long.

The clonotype originates from a female donor with Graves disease. The input for sequencing was peripheral blood mononuclear cells (PBMCs), taken when the disease was refractory, from a patient treated with antithyroid drugs. The chain joins TRBV6-2 or TRBV6-3 to TRBJ2-7; D remains unclear. The CDR3 sequence is CASSLDETYEQYF. CDR3 bases: TGTGCCAGCAGTTTGGACGAAACCTACGAGCAGTACTTC.